This TCR beta chain was identified during a study of identical twins. This clonotype was detected ten times or more. What it binds is unknown. Overall study findings and caveats: Insertion counts were lower in abundant cord blood beta clonotypes, a trend that memory repertoires did not show.

The CDR3 consists of 16 residues. Trimming removed 3 bases from V and 4 bases from J; junction bases left unmatched: 5. Germline loops: CDR1 MRHNA, CDR2 SNTAGT. TCRdb used MiXCR to reprocess the 5' RACE reads, holding one entry per CDR3 protein. The table includes approximately 350,000 distinct CDR3 sequences, over 9% detected once. These records were also assigned to another study, of yellow fever vaccine responses in identical twins. Turning to that study: A vaccine T cell response that seemed partly convergent and partly personalized was reported in twins.

Sample: CD8+ T cells sorted from blood. The chain employs TRBV6-4 and TRBJ2-1; 11 nucleotides agree with TRBD2. The TCR comes from a woman between 18 and 30 years old in good health. Written as DNA, the CDR3 is TGTGCCAGCAGTGAAACCGGGACTAGCGGATACAATGAGCAGTTCTTC. The encoded protein is CASSETGTSGYNEQFF.